The 27 T cell receptor beta chains below were found in one sample sequenced in a study of T cells in localized non-small cell lung cancer. The assay was immunoSEQ multiplex PCR, and TCRdb's table has in-frame clones only and misses some. In the table there are 2,500 or so clones, more than 25% of which are singletons. Material: lung tumor tissue, obtained before any cancer treatment. The receptors come from an older female donor with stage I lung adenocarcinoma.

This clone was seen more than once but under ten times. This rearrangement joins TRBV15 to TRBJ1-5; D is unclear. The CDR3 sequence is 15 residues long. V gave up 0 bases and J gave up 4 bases, with 10 bases separating them. Germline CDR1 and CDR2: LNHNV and YYDKDF (reference sequence). CDR3 region: CATSRERASNQPQHF. The DNA of the CDR3 is TGTGCCACCAGCAGAGAACGAGCCTCGAATCAGCCCCAGCATTTT.

This rearrangement joins TRBV7-7 to TRBJ1-5; 9 bases agree with TRBD1. Germline values: CDR1 SSHAT, CDR2 FNYEAQ (reference sequence). V trimming: 4 bases; J trimming: 5 bases; junction bases outside the gene matches: 6. The CDR3 runs 15 residues. The CDR3 loop is CASSSTNRGHQPQHF. The CDR3 nucleotides read TGTGCCAGCAGCTCAACCAACAGGGGGCATCAGCCCCAGCATTTT.

The gene calls are TRBV1 and TRBJ1-1; TRBD1, as called in the table, went unchecked against the DNA. TRBV1 is described as a pseudogene. The length of the CDR3 is 15 residues. CDR3 loop: CASSQVQGAGTEAFF. CDR3 sequence (DNA): TGCGCCAGCAGCCAAGTTCAGGGGGCCGGCACTGAAGCTTTCTTT.

The V and J genes are TRBV29-1 and TRBJ1-1, with D unresolved. The CDR3 consists of 13 residues. From germline, CDR1 is SQVTM and CDR2 ANQGSEA. Trimming pared 2 bases from V and 0 bases from J, leaving 7 bases between. The CDR3 DNA is TGCAGCGTTGAACCCGTACTGAACACTGAAGCTTTCTTT. Translating gives CSVEPVLNTEAFF. The complete variable domain, with remaining parts taken from reference TRBV29-1 and TRBJ1-1, reads SAVISQKPSRDICQRGTSLTIQCQVDSQVTMMFWYRQQPGQSLTLIATANQGSEATYESGFVIDKFPISRPNLTFSTLTVSNMSPEDSSIYLCSVEPVLNTEAFFGQGTRLTVV.

This clone has a single count. This sequence joins TRBV30 and TRBJ2-7; D is undetermined. This CDR3 region has 14 residues. V lost 4 bases, J lost 1 base, and 14 bases lay in between. Germline V CDR1 and CDR2: GTSNPN, SVGIG (reference sequence). The CDR3 DNA follows: TGTGCCTGGACCTCGGATAGGCTTTCCTACGAGCAGTACTTC. This gives the protein CAWTSDRLSYEQYF. Complete variable domain (other parts from reference TRBV30 and TRBJ2-7): SQTIHQWPATLVQPVGSPLSLECTVEGTSNPNLYWYRQAAGRGLQLLFYSVGIGQISSEVPQNLSASRPQDRQFILSSKKLLLSDSGFYLCAWTSDRLSYEQYFGPGTRLTVT.

The chain uses TRBV19 and TRBJ2-1, with D possibly being TRBD2 (5 bases). The CDR3 covers 16 residues. V lost 0 bases and J 5 bases, leaving 14 bases between the germline ends. Germline values: CDR1 LNHDA, CDR2 SQIVND (reference sequence). The CDR3 is CASSIDLSSPHNEQFF. For the CDR3, the DNA is TGTGCCAGTAGTATAGATCTATCTAGCCCCCACAATGAGCAGTTCTTC.

This clone occurred a few times. V is TRBV18 and J is TRBJ1-1; D unresolved. CDR3 length: 13 amino acids. Per the germline V gene, CDR1 is KGHSH and CDR2 is LQKENI. Trimming pared 1 base from V and 5 bases from J, leaving 8 bases between. The CDR3 spells CASSPRRNTEAFF. The DNA of the CDR3 is TGTGCCAGCTCACCACGGAGGAATACTGAAGCTTTCTTT.

V gene TRBV7-5 combines with J gene TRBJ2-7. TRBV7-5 is flagged as a pseudogene. CDR3 size: 17 residues. The CDR3 here is CASSLRLRGALSYEQYF. The CDR3 bases are TGTGCCAGCAGCTTGAGGTTGAGGGGCGCGCTGTCCTACGAGCAGTACTTC.

There are a few counts of this clone. The chain has TRBV29-1 and TRBJ1-1, with TRBD1 as a possible D gene (6 bases). This CDR3 spans 14 amino acids. The V end was cut by 6 bases, the J end by 1 base, with 15 bases between. The V gene's germline CDR1 is SQVTM and CDR2 ANQGSEA. Written as DNA, the CDR3 is TGCAGCGTGTCCAGGGGAATTGGGAACACTGAAGCTTTCTTT. This encodes CSVSRGIGNTEAFF.

This clone was seen only a few times. This chain uses TRBV6-8 with TRBJ1-4; 9 bases are shared with TRBD1. CDR3 length: 14 amino acids. Per germline, CDR1 MNHGY and CDR2 SAAAGT. Trimming at V came to 6 bases and at J to 8 bases, leaving 7 bases not matched to a gene. In DNA form, the CDR3 reads TGTGCCAGCAGACCGGGACAGGGCAGGGAAAAACTGTTTTTT. It codes for CASRPGQGREKLFF.

In this sample, this clone is medium-sized (0.01 to 0.1%). This sequence joins TRBV15 and TRBJ1-3, with D hard to call. The germline CDR1 and CDR2 sequences are LNHNV and YYDKDF (reference sequence). CDR3 length: 15 residues. V gave up 0 bases and J gave up 0 bases, with 6 bases separating them. CDR3 coding DNA: TGTGCCACCAGCAGAGATGGGAACTCTGGAAACACCATATATTTT. Its protein is CATSRDGNSGNTIYF.

V and J are TRBV6-8 and TRBJ1-3; TRBD1 agrees at 9 bases. In germline, CDR1 is MNHGY, CDR2 SAAAGT. V was pared by 6 bases and J by 1 base, with 7 bases of the junction left unmatched. This CDR3 has 16 residues. The CDR3 here is CASSRDRVNSGNTIYF. The CDR3 nucleotides are TGTGCCAGCAGCCGGGACAGGGTTAATTCTGGAAACACCATATATTTT.

In DNA, the CDR3 is TGTGCCAGCAGGGCGACAGGGGTGTCGGGGTCACCCCTCCACTTT. Protein: CASRATGVSGSPLHF. The rearrangement uses TRBV6-8 and TRBJ1-6, with TRBD1 matching 8 bases. Germline V gene data show CDR1 as MNHGY and CDR2 as SAAAGT. There are 15 residues in the CDR3. J gave up 10 bases and V 6 bases, and 11 bases lay outside the gene matches.

The genes are TRBV5-1 and TRBJ1-1, with TRBD1 identical over 8 bases. Germline lookup yields CDR1 SGHRS and CDR2 YFSETQ. V lost 4 bases, J lost 5 bases, and 7 bases stayed unmatched. The CDR3 is 14 amino acids. The CDR3 DNA is TGCGCCAGCAGCCCAACAGGGGGAAGGACTGAAGCTTTCTTT. It encodes CASSPTGGRTEAFF.

In its sample, this clone was seen a few times. V and J are TRBV11-3 and TRBJ1-2, with D possibly TRBD1 on 5 matching bases. This CDR3 contains 15 residues. Germline CDR1 SGHNT, CDR2 YENEEA. Deletions cut 5 bases from V and 4 bases from J, with 17 bases between. The CDR3 here is CASSPGLGGSYGYTF. CDR3 coding DNA: TGTGCCAGCAGCCCCGGACTGGGGGGGAGCTATGGCTACACCTTC.

This clone was counted between two and nine times. The genes are TRBV7-6 and TRBJ2-1; 9 nucleotides match TRBD2. The germline V gene encodes CDR1 SGHVS and CDR2 FNYEAQ. This CDR3 region has 17 residues. V shed 5 bases and J 6 bases; nucleotides not matched to a gene: 14. CDR3 coding DNA: TGTGCCAGCAGCGGAATCACGGCGATAGCGGGGGCCAATGAGCAGTTCTTC. Amino acids: CASSGITAIAGANEQFF.

This clone was found a few times. The genes are TRBV15 and TRBJ1-2, with 7 bases identical to TRBD1. Trimming removed 1 base from V and 4 bases from J; junction bases left unmatched: 12. The germline V gene encodes CDR1 LNHNV and CDR2 YYDKDF (reference sequence). This CDR3 has 17 residues. The CDR3: CATSRGGTAQKSYGYTF. CDR3 in DNA: TGTGCCACCAGCAGAGGTGGGACAGCGCAAAAGAGCTATGGCTACACCTTC.

The chain combines TRBV19 with TRBJ2-7; D might be TRBD1 (6 bases). The CDR3 is 14 residues long. Trimming shortened V by 4 bases and J by 1 base, and 11 bases separated the two germline ends. Germline V gene data show CDR1 as LNHDA and CDR2 as SQIVND (reference sequence). The CDR3 spells CASSNGQWSYEQYF. The CDR3 nucleotides are TGTGCCAGTAGTAACGGACAGTGGTCCTACGAGCAGTACTTC.

This clone was detected a few times. J is TRBJ1-2 and V is TRBV18; the D gene is possibly TRBD1 (5 bases). This CDR3 region has 15 residues. V lost 0 bases and J lost 8, with 16 bases in between. Looked up from germline, CDR1 is KGHSH and CDR2 is LQKENI. The CDR3 region has the DNA TGTGCCAGCTCACCACCCCAATTGGGGGACGGCGGCTACACCTTC. It specifies CASSPPQLGDGGYTF.

The chain has TRBV18 and TRBJ2-2, with 12 bases fitting TRBD1. Germline V gene lookup returns CDR1 KGHSH and CDR2 LQKENI. With V trimmed by 6 bases and J by 6 bases, 11 bases remained unmatched. There are 17 residues in the CDR3. The CDR3 nucleotides are TGTGCCAGCTCCCGAACCGGGACAGGGGGCGAAGCCGGGGAGCTGTTTTTT. Amino acid sequence: CASSRTGTGGEAGELFF.

The chain uses TRBV10-1 and TRBJ1-2, with D maybe TRBD1 (5 bases). V was pared by 3 bases and J by 8 bases, with 22 bases between. The length of the CDR3 is 16 residues. Looked up from germline, CDR1 is WNHNN and CDR2 is SYGVQD (reference sequence). CDR3 residues: CASSDQKDGTWGGYTF. CDR3 DNA: TGCGCCAGCAGTGACCAAAAGGACGGCACCTGGGGGGGCTACACCTTC.

The chain employs TRBV30 and TRBJ2-2, with D maybe TRBD1 (5 bases). Trimming took off 4 bases at V and 6 bases at J, with 12 bases between the two ends. Germline CDR1 GTSNPN, CDR2 SVGIG (reference sequence). The CDR3 is 13 amino acids. CDR3 residues: CAWNYGAPGELFF. The CDR3 region has the DNA TGTGCCTGGAACTATGGGGCCCCCGGGGAGCTGTTTTTT.

This clone has just a few counts. CDR3 amino acids: CASSSIPGLTGDIQYF. CDR3 nucleotide sequence: TGCGCCAGCAGCTCTATCCCGGGCCTTACTGGGGACATTCAGTACTTC. The chain employs TRBV5-1 and TRBJ2-4; D is uncertain. CDR3 length: 16 residues. V was shortened by 3 bases and J by 8 bases, with 21 bases between the two germline ends. Germline CDR1 reads SGHRS; CDR2 reads YFSETQ.

A few counts support this clone. V is TRBV1 and J is TRBJ1-1. TRBV1 is a documented pseudogene. The CDR3 has 13 amino acids. CDR3 bases: TGCACCAGCAGCCAAGTCGAAAGGTCTGAAGCTTTCTTT. This translates into CTSSQVERSEAFF.

This clone came up a few times. The chain couples TRBV5-1 to TRBJ2-3; 9 bases fit TRBD2. CDR3 length equals 17 residues. The germline gives CDR1 SGHRS, CDR2 YFSETQ. With V trimmed by 0 bases and J by 2 bases, 7 bases remained unmatched. The CDR3 loop is CASSLAGAGGPTDTQYF. CDR3 DNA sequence: TGCGCCAGCAGCTTGGCGGGAGCGGGGGGCCCCACAGATACGCAGTATTTT.

This clone turned up a few times. The chain carries TRBV9 and TRBJ2-1; no firm D call. The V gene's germline CDR1 is SGDLS and CDR2 YYNGEE. The CDR3 has 15 residues. Trimming stripped 3 bases from V and 0 bases from J, with 10 bases between. The CDR3 DNA follows: TGTGCCAGCAGCGAGATGAGTAGCTCCTACAATGAGCAGTTCTTC. As protein: CASSEMSSSYNEQFF.

The rearrangement joins TRBV6-8 to TRBJ2-2; D is possibly TRBD1 or TRBD2 (5 bases each). This CDR3 contains 17 residues. V lost 5 bases and J 2 bases, leaving 18 bases between the germline ends. Germline V lookup: CDR1 MNHGY, CDR2 SAAAGT. CDR3 nucleotides: TGTGCCAGCAGTGGGGGTTATGGGGCACCCAACACCGGGGAGCTGTTTTTT. Its protein product is CASSGGYGAPNTGELFF.